This TCR beta chain was observed in a study of cytomegalovirus exposure and HLA in healthy donors. The trim removed 0 bases at V and 6 bases at J, leaving 12 bases unmatched. Germline lookup yields CDR1 SQVTM and CDR2 ANQGSEA. The CDR3 runs to 17 residues. Note on this clone: Its specificity is unknown.

Study-wide results and limits: 164 TCR beta chains were listed as cytomegalovirus-associated. Generally TCR sequences proved uncommon, though certain public TCRs appeared in numerous donors. The CMV antigen specificity of a few CMV-associated chains was confirmed through in vitro analysis. Reports indicated that the classifier achieved high specificity and sensitivity in diagnosing cytomegalovirus status.

Clones were read by immunoSEQ multiplex PCR, and TCRdb kept only the in-frame ones, dropping some. The table includes about 160,000 clones, roughly 91% detected once. This TCR derives from a young man in good health and CMV-seropositive. The chain is built from TRBV29-1 and TRBJ2-4; 9 bases map to TRBD2. Sequencing was performed on PBMCs. The CDR3, as DNA: TGCAGCGTTGAAGATCGGACTAGCGCCTTAGTCCCAAACATTCAGTACTTC. It codes for CSVEDRTSALVPNIQYF. Full variable domain (remainder filled in from reference TRBV29-1 and TRBJ2-4): SAVISQKPSRDICQRGTSLTIQCQVDSQVTMMFWYRQQPGQSLTLIATANQGSEATYESGFVIDKFPISRPNLTFSTLTVSNMSPEDSSIYLCSVEDRTSALVPNIQYFGAGTRLSVL.